The rows below give T cell receptor beta chains drawn from one sample of a study of regulatory T cells in long-lasting Graves disease. TCRdb reprocessed the multiplex PCR reads with MiXCR, giving one entry per CDR3 protein. This sample carries some 440,000 distinct CDR3 sequences, around 21% of them seen once, and the ten largest clones take roughly 8%. Specimen: peripheral blood mononuclear cells (PBMCs), collected when the disease was refractory, from a patient treated with antithyroid drugs. These receptors all come from a female donor with Graves disease. The CDR3 runs from the conserved cysteine through the conserved F or W. A D gene is named only where the DNA matches it firmly. The listing skips clone size in some rows; elsewhere it reads once, few, many or a size class.

few	TRBV6-1	.	TRBJ2-2	CASSIPGPRRRPNTGELFF	TGTGCCAGCAGTATCCCGGGACCCAGAAGGAGACCGAACACCGGGGAGCTGTTTTTT
many	TRBV29-1	.	TRBJ1-1	CSVVIGYEAFF	TGCAGCGTTGTTATCGGTTATGAAGCTTTCTTT
.	TRBV12-3/TRBV12-4	.	TRBJ1-2	CASRLSGARGYTF	TGTGCCAGCAGATTGTCGGGGGCAAGAGGCTACACCTTC
many	TRBV27	TRBD2	TRBJ2-7	CASSLSLAGDHEQYF	TGTGCCAGCAGTTTAAGTCTAGCGGGAGACCACGAGCAGTACTTC
.	TRBV11-2	.	TRBJ2-2	CASSLVSRAGELFF	TGTGCCAGCAGCTTAGTTTCTCGGGCCGGGGAGCTGTTTTTT
.	TRBV7-9	.	TRBJ1-1	CASSLAPPGLEAFF	TGTGCCAGCAGCTTAGCGCCTCCGGGGCTTGAAGCTTTCTTT
.	TRBV11-1	.	TRBJ2-7	CASSLASTPRGFTYEQYF	TGTGCCAGCAGCTTAGCGTCCACCCCTCGGGGATTTACCTACGAGCAGTACTTC
few	TRBV20-1	.	TRBJ1-2	CSARKVAPPNYGYTF	TGCAGTGCTAGAAAAGTTGCACCACCTAACTATGGCTACACCTTC
few	TRBV4-1	TRBD1	TRBJ2-7	CASSQRVGDRAISYEQYF	TGCGCCAGCAGTCAAAGGGTAGGTGACAGGGCAATTTCCTACGAGCAGTACTTC
many	TRBV2	TRBD2	TRBJ2-2	CASRELASSTGELFF	TGTGCCAGCAGGGAACTAGCGTCTAGCACCGGGGAGCTGTTTTTT
.	TRBV24-1	TRBD1	TRBJ2-2	CATRVRGQGNTGELFF	TGTGCCACCAGGGTTCGAGGACAGGGAAACACCGGGGAGCTGTTTTTT
many	TRBV7-2	TRBD1	TRBJ1-6	CASSSQQGSWNSPLHF	TGTGCCAGCAGCTCCCAACAGGGGAGTTGGAATTCACCCCTCCACTTT
.	TRBV25-1	.	TRBJ2-2	CASSDRIGELFF	TGTGCCAGCAGTGATAGGATCGGGGAGCTGTTTTTT
few	TRBV6-5	TRBD2	TRBJ2-5	CASSYPGLAGGPGLETQYF	TGTGCCAGCAGTTACCCAGGACTAGCGGGAGGGCCAGGATTGGAGACCCAGTACTTC
many	TRBV27	.	TRBJ2-7	CASQEFERRLVHEQYF	TGTGCCAGTCAGGAATTTGAGCGACGCCTCGTTCACGAGCAGTACTTC
few	TRBV5-1	.	TRBJ2-7	CASSYTSFLGEQYF	TGCGCCAGCAGCTACACTAGCTTTCTGGGCGAGCAGTACTTC
.	TRBV5-5	.	TRBJ2-1	CASRIQGRGVYEQFF	TGTGCCAGCAGGATACAGGGACGGGGGGTCTATGAGCAGTTCTTC
few	TRBV11-2	TRBD1	TRBJ2-1	CASRSDRDNEQFF	TGTGCCAGCAGGTCGGACAGGGACAATGAGCAGTTCTTC
.	TRBV5-1	.	TRBJ1-1	CASSPGQGFMNTEAFF	TGCGCCAGCAGCCCTGGCCAAGGATTTATGAACACTGAAGCTTTCTTT
.	TRBV30	.	TRBJ1-2	CAWSSVPQAPRYTF	TGTGCCTGGAGTTCGGTTCCGCAGGCGCCTCGCTACACCTTC
few	TRBV6-1	TRBD1	TRBJ1-5	CASVPGQGHQPQHF	TGTGCCAGCGTACCTGGACAGGGACATCAGCCCCAGCATTTT
few	TRBV24-1	TRBD1	TRBJ2-1	CATSGWGQGFNEQFF	TGTGCCACCAGTGGTTGGGGACAGGGTTTCAATGAGCAGTTCTTC
many	TRBV2	.	TRBJ1-1	CASSDQGRTTEAFF	TGTGCCAGCAGTGACCAGGGGCGAACCACTGAAGCTTTCTTT
.	TRBV6-2/TRBV6-3	TRBD1	TRBJ2-7	CASSRAGGSYEQYF	TGTGCCAGCAGTCGGGCAGGGGGTTCCTACGAGCAGTACTTC
many	TRBV28	.	TRBJ2-5	CASSNSKETQYF	TGTGCCAGCAGTAATAGTAAAGAGACCCAGTACTTC
.	TRBV7-2	.	TRBJ2-7	CASSFDLSGPASYEQYF	TGTGCCAGCAGCTTTGATCTTTCGGGACCCGCATCCTACGAGCAGTACTTC
many	TRBV6-2/TRBV6-3	TRBD2	TRBJ2-7	CASNEREYTYEQYF	TGTGCCAGCAATGAGCGGGAGTATACCTACGAGCAGTACTTC
few	TRBV5-1	.	TRBJ2-7	CASRNPGSSYEQYF	TGCGCCAGCAGGAATCCGGGTAGCTCCTACGAGCAGTACTTC
few	TRBV7-2	.	TRBJ1-4	CASSQGRVNEELFF	TGTGCCAGCAGCCAGGGGAGAGTTAATGAAGAACTGTTTTTT
few	TRBV6-2/TRBV6-3	TRBD2	TRBJ2-7	CASSYSGTSGIEQYF	TGTGCCAGCAGTTACTCCGGGACTAGCGGAATCGAGCAGTACTTC
many	TRBV6-1	TRBD2	TRBJ2-7	CASRLWTSGSYEQYF	TGTGCCAGCAGGTTGTGGACTAGCGGCTCCTACGAGCAGTACTTC
many	TRBV24-1	.	TRBJ1-1	CATSATGLNTEAFF	TGTGCCACCAGTGCGACAGGATTGAACACTGAAGCTTTCTTT
.	TRBV19	TRBD1	TRBJ1-5	CASSVTGGSQPQHF	TGTGCCAGTAGTGTTACAGGGGGGAGTCAGCCCCAGCATTTT
many	TRBV20-1	.	TRBJ1-2	CSALSANYGYTF	TGCAGTGCCCTCTCGGCTAACTATGGCTACACCTTC
.	TRBV6-2/TRBV6-3	TRBD1	TRBJ1-2	CASSLDRDRGNGYTF	TGTGCCAGCAGCTTAGACCGGGACAGGGGGAATGGCTACACCTTC
.	TRBV5-1	.	TRBJ2-1	CASSYTSKGNEQFF	TGCGCCAGCAGCTACACTAGCAAGGGGAATGAGCAGTTCTTC
.	TRBV20-1	TRBD1	TRBJ1-5	CSAREDRANQPQHF	TGCAGTGCTAGGGAGGACAGGGCGAATCAGCCCCAGCATTTT
many	TRBV5-1	TRBD1	TRBJ2-2	CASSLEGQDNTGELFF	TGCGCCAGCAGCTTGGAGGGACAGGACAACACCGGGGAGCTGTTTTTT
many	TRBV25-1	TRBD1	TRBJ1-2	CASSGQGVNYGYTF	TGTGCCAGCAGTGGTCAGGGGGTGAACTATGGCTACACCTTC
.	TRBV20-1	TRBD2	TRBJ2-7	CSARGLAGSREQYF	TGCAGTGCTAGGGGCCTAGCGGGAAGCCGCGAGCAGTACTTC
.	TRBV7-3	TRBD2	TRBJ2-7	CASSILAGTNYEQYF	TGTGCCAGCAGTATACTAGCGGGAACAAACTACGAGCAGTACTTC
.	TRBV6-5	.	TRBJ2-3	CASSYLSASTDTQYF	TGTGCCAGCAGTTACCTCAGTGCGAGCACAGATACGCAGTATTTT
many	TRBV30	TRBD1	TRBJ1-1	CAWSASPRTGGAEAFF	TGTGCCTGGAGCGCGAGCCCAAGGACAGGGGGCGCTGAAGCTTTCTTT
.	TRBV28	.	TRBJ1-5	CASSFINLKQPQHF	TGTGCCAGCAGTTTTATCAACTTGAAGCAGCCCCAGCATTTT
few	TRBV3-1	.	TRBJ1-5	CASSQPGLEPQHF	TGTGCCAGCAGCCAGCCAGGCTTAGAGCCCCAGCATTTT
many	TRBV2	.	TRBJ2-7	CASSVRGAASQYF	TGTGCCAGCAGTGTTCGGGGAGCGGCAAGCCAGTACTTC
.	TRBV13	TRBD1	TRBJ2-7	CASSFEGAGGEYEQYF	TGTGCCAGCAGCTTTGAAGGGGCAGGGGGCGAATACGAGCAGTACTTC
many	TRBV12-3/TRBV12-4	.	TRBJ2-5	CASSFSGDRETQYF	TGTGCCAGCAGTTTTTCAGGGGACCGGGAGACCCAGTACTTC
.	TRBV12-3/TRBV12-4	.	TRBJ1-3	CASSLALDTSGNTIYF	TGTGCCAGCAGTTTAGCGCTTGATACCTCTGGAAACACCATATATTTT
many	TRBV13	.	TRBJ1-2	CASSLRAAYGYTF	TGTGCCAGCAGCTTACGGGCAGCCTATGGCTACACCTTC
many	TRBV28	.	TRBJ2-7	CASSPHNLRGASYEQYF	TGTGCCAGCAGTCCTCATAACTTACGGGGGGCATCCTACGAGCAGTACTTC
many	TRBV27	.	TRBJ2-7	CASSFKQGHEQYF	TGTGCCAGCAGTTTCAAACAGGGCCACGAGCAGTACTTC
many	TRBV2	TRBD1	TRBJ1-2	CASRTGQGAYGYTF	TGTGCCAGCAGAACGGGACAGGGGGCATATGGCTACACCTTC
.	TRBV13	.	TRBJ1-2	CASSLVGGNSHGYTF	TGTGCCAGCAGCTTAGTAGGGGGTAACTCCCATGGCTACACCTTC
many	TRBV11-2	TRBD1	TRBJ1-1	CASRRAGGLNTEAFF	TGTGCCAGCAGACGGGCAGGGGGCTTGAACACTGAAGCTTTCTTT